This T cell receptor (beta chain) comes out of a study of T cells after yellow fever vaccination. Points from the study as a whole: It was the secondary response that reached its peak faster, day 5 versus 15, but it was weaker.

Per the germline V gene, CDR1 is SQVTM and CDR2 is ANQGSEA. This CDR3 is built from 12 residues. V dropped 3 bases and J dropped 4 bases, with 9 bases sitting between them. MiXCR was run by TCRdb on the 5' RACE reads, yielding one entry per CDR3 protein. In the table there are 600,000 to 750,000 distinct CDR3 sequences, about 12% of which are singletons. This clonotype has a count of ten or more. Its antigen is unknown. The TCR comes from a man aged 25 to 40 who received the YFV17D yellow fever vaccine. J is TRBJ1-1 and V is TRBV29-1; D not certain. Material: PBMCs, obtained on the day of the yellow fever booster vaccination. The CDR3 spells CSVDGDGTEAFF. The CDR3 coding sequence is TGCAGCGTTGATGGGGATGGCACTGAAGCTTTCTTT.